The 20 T cell receptor beta chains reported below all come from one sample, sequenced in a study of CD8+ T cells in alopecia areata. cDNA prepared by RNA extraction and subsequent reverse transcription served as the template for sequencing. Libraries were prepared by immunoSEQ multiplex PCR; TCRdb keeps only in-frame clonotypes and omits some of them. There are fewer than 250,000 clones in the sample; 64% occur only once, and approximately 1.3% lies in the top ten. Treatment specified: oral pan-JAK inhibitor, 5-10 mg twice daily. The sample consisted of CD4+ T cells sorted from blood, taken at week 49, from a patient treated with tofacitinib. All receptors come from a human donor with alopecia areata.

The chain carries TRBV2 and TRBJ2-1, with 10 positions matching TRBD2. Germline-derived CDR1 and CDR2 are SNHLY and FYNNEI. This CDR3 region has 14 residues. Trimming took 2 bases from V and 6 from J; bases not matched to a gene: 1. The CDR3 sequence: CASSERLAGNEQFF. For the CDR3, the DNA is TGTGCCAGCAGTGAAAGACTAGCGGGCAATGAGCAGTTCTTC. Full variable domain (outside the CDR3, taken from reference TRBV2 and TRBJ2-1): EPEVTQTPSHQVTQMGQEVILRCVPISNHLYFYWYRQILGQKVEFLVSFYNNEISEKSEIFDDQFSVERPDGSNFTLKIRSTKLEDSAMYFCASSERLAGNEQFFGPGTRLTVL.

The CDR3 DNA reads as TGCAGCGTCGCCGTGGGAGGGCAAGAGCAGTACTTC. It yields the protein CSVAVGGQEQYF. The V and J genes are TRBV29-1 and TRBJ2-7; 7 nucleotides agree with TRBD2. The CDR3 contains 12 residues. J lost 7 bases, V lost 6 bases, and 9 bases had no gene match. Germline values: CDR1 SQVTM, CDR2 ANQGSEA.

CDR3 DNA: TGCAGCACCAGAACAGGGGGTTATGAGCAGTTCTTC. This encodes CSTRTGGYEQFF. This sequence joins TRBV29-1 and TRBJ2-1; 8 bases align to TRBD1. After removal of 8 bases from V and 8 bases from J, the junction contained 8 bases not matched to a gene. The CDR3 length is 12 residues. Per germline, CDR1 SQVTM and CDR2 ANQGSEA.

This clone was recorded at least ten times. The chain links TRBV5-1 to TRBJ2-2; D not certain. The germline V gene encodes CDR1 SGHRS and CDR2 YFSETQ. The CDR3 totals 15 residues. V gave up 0 bases and J gave up 0 bases, with 6 bases separating them. In DNA, the CDR3 is TGCGCCAGCAGCTTGGCTCAGCCGAACACCGGGGAGCTGTTTTTT. Amino acids: CASSLAQPNTGELFF.

The V gene is TRBV6-5, the J gene TRBJ1-4, with D unclear. CDR3 length: 14 amino acids. Germline V gives CDR1 MNHEY, CDR2 SVGAGI. The V end lost 3 bases, the J end lost 7 bases, and 12 bases lay between the germline ends. CDR3 nucleotides: TGTGCCAGCAGTTATCAAAGGGCTGGTGAAAAACTGTTTTTT. Translation: CASSYQRAGEKLFF.

The chain has TRBV5-6 and TRBJ2-7; D call uncertain. Looked up from germline, CDR1 is SGHDT and CDR2 is YYEEEE. The V end lost 4 bases, the J end lost 6 bases, and 14 bases lay between the germline ends. This CDR3 is 13 amino acids long. DNA for the CDR3: TGTGCCAGCAGCCCGACTGGTAGGTTCGAGCAGTACTTC. Its protein is CASSPTGRFEQYF.

This clone showed up just once. The chain links TRBV7-2 to TRBJ1-1; 9 nucleotides agree with TRBD1. Germline V gene lookup returns CDR1 SGHTA and CDR2 FQGNSA. The length of the CDR3 is 12 residues. V lost 4 bases, J lost 8 bases, and 2 bases stayed unmatched. CDR3 sequence (DNA): TGTGCCAGCAGCTCAGACAGGGGGGAAGCTTTCTTT. Translation gives CASSSDRGEAFF.

The genes are TRBV6-5 and TRBJ2-7; 7 bases are a match to TRBD2. The ends lost 6 bases at V and 7 bases at J; junction bases unmatched: 15. This CDR3 is 15 amino acids long. Germline CDR1 reads MNHEY; CDR2 reads SVGAGI. CDR3 sequence: CASRPSGKNLGEQYF. DNA for the CDR3: TGTGCCAGCAGACCGAGCGGGAAGAATCTGGGAGAGCAGTACTTC.

The V and J genes are TRBV25-1 and TRBJ1-1, with 9 bases that match TRBD1. V was pared by 5 bases and J by 1 base, with 5 bases of the junction left unmatched. The CDR3 is 15 amino acids. Germline V gene data show CDR1 as MGHDK and CDR2 as SYGVNS. The CDR3 is CASSTNRGPNTEAFF. Written as DNA, the CDR3 is TGTGCCAGCAGTACAAACAGGGGGCCGAACACTGAAGCTTTCTTT.

This clone was detected only a few times. This chain connects TRBV30 to TRBJ1-2; perhaps TRBD1 as D (5 bases). This CDR3 contains 11 residues. Germline values: CDR1 GTSNPN, CDR2 SVGIG (reference sequence). V lost 3 bases, J lost 6 bases, and 8 bases lay in between. CDR3 in amino acids: CAWSRVHGYTF. CDR3 DNA sequence: TGTGCCTGGAGCAGGGTTCATGGCTACACCTTC. The full variable domain, in which reference TRBV30 and TRBJ1-2 provide the parts outside the CDR3, is SQTIHQWPATLVQPVGSPLSLECTVEGTSNPNLYWYRQAAGRGLQLLFYSVGIGQISSEVPQNLSASRPQDRQFILSSKKLLLSDSGFYLCAWSRVHGYTFGSGTRLTVV.

This clone turned up a few times. V and J are TRBV5-6 and TRBJ1-2, with TRBD1 matching 12 bases. Germline loops: CDR1 SGHDT, CDR2 YYEEEE. The CDR3 covers 15 residues. The V segment lost 4 bases and the J segment 5 bases; nucleotides outside the gene matches: 6. DNA for the CDR3: TGTGCCAGCAGCCCCGGGACAGGGGGCATGTATGGCTACACCTTC. This sequence encodes CASSPGTGGMYGYTF.

The CDR3 loop is CATVGSYEQYF. The CDR3, as DNA: TGCGCCACCGTTGGGAGCTACGAGCAGTACTTC. This chain joins TRBV10-2 and TRBJ2-7; a possible D gene is TRBD2 (5 bases). Trimming removed 10 bases from V and 3 bases from J, with 10 bases in between. CDR3 length equals 11 residues. Germline CDR1 reads WSHSY; CDR2 reads SAAADI.

The chain links TRBV2 to TRBJ2-7, with D possibly being TRBD1 (5 bases). The CDR3 consists of 13 residues. Germline loops: CDR1 SNHLY, CDR2 FYNNEI. V dropped 5 bases and J dropped 2 bases, with 10 bases sitting between them. The DNA for the CDR3 is TGTGCCAGCAGTCCAGGGTCAACCTACGAGCAGTACTTC. It translates to CASSPGSTYEQYF.

The genes are TRBV27 and TRBJ1-1; D remains unclear. Per the germline V gene, CDR1 is MNHEY and CDR2 is SMNVEV (reference sequence). The CDR3 is 12 amino acids. V was pared by 3 bases and J by 4 bases, with 6 bases between. The CDR3 DNA is TGTGCCAGCAGTTTGGATGGCACTGAAGCTTTCTTT. It translates to CASSLDGTEAFF.

There are many counts of this clone. The chain joins TRBV14 to TRBJ1-2, with 8 positions matching TRBD1. With 1 base clipped from V and 5 bases from J, the junction kept 6 bases outside the gene matches. Per the germline V gene, CDR1 is SGHDN and CDR2 is FVKESK. The CDR3 spans 15 residues. CDR3 sequence reads: CASSQAGTGEYGYTF. As DNA, the CDR3 is TGTGCCAGCAGCCAAGCCGGGACAGGCGAATATGGCTACACCTTC.

The count of this clone is one. The rearrangement uses TRBV5-1 and TRBJ1-1, with unresolved D. Germline V lookup: CDR1 SGHRS, CDR2 YFSETQ. The CDR3 is made up of 13 amino acids. The ends were cut back, 1 base at V and 4 bases at J, with 8 bases in the middle. The CDR3 DNA sequence: TGCGCCAGCAGCTTGACAAGGGTCACTGAAGCTTTCTTT. It specifies CASSLTRVTEAFF.

The V call is TRBV21-1, the J call TRBJ1-5; TRBD1 is taken as the D call from the table, unchecked against the DNA. TRBV21-1 represents a pseudogene. This CDR3 contains 13 residues. For the CDR3, the DNA is TGTGCCAGCAGCCCGGACAGGACCCAGCCCCAGCATTTT. Translation: CASSPDRTQPQHF.

This clone appeared a few times. The chain recombines TRBV19 with TRBJ1-6, with no clear D. The V and J ends lost 9 bases and 13 bases respectively, with 7 bases between them. CDR3 length: 9 amino acids. Per germline, CDR1 LNHDA and CDR2 SQIVND (reference sequence). As DNA, the CDR3 is TGTGCCAGCCTAAAGCCCCTCCACTTT. Translation: CASLKPLHF.

This clone has just a few counts. The chain combines TRBV19 with TRBJ1-1; D uncertain. The germline V gene encodes CDR1 LNHDA and CDR2 SQIVND (reference sequence). The CDR3 has 14 amino acids. Deletions cut 7 bases from V and 2 bases from J, with 14 bases between. CDR3 amino acids: CASKLQSINTEAFF. Written as DNA, the CDR3 is TGTGCCAGTAAATTGCAGAGTATCAACACTGAAGCTTTCTTT.

This sequence joins TRBV23-1 and TRBJ2-7; TRBD1 might be the D (5 bases). TRBV23-1 carries the ORF label, with uncertain function. Trimming shortened V by 1 base and J by 3 bases, and 16 bases separated the two germline ends. CDR3 size: 16 residues. The CDR3 region has the DNA TGCGCCAGCAGTCAATGGCACAGGTTTGGTTTCTACGAGCAGTACTTC. It is translated as CASSQWHRFGFYEQYF.